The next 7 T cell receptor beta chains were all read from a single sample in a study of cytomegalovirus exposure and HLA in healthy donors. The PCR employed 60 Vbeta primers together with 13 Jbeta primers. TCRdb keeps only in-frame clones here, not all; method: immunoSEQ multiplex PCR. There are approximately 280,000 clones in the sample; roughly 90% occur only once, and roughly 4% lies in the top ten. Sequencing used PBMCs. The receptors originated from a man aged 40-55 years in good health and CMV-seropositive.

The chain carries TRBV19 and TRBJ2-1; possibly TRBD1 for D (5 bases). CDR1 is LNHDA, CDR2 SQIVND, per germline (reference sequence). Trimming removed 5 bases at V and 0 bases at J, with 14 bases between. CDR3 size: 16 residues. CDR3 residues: CASSPLDIHSYNEQFF. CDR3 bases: TGTGCCAGTAGTCCTTTGGACATACACTCCTACAATGAGCAGTTCTTC.

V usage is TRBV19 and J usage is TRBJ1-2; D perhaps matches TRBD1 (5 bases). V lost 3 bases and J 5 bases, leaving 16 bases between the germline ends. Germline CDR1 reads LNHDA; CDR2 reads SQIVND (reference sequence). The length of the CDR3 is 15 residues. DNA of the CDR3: TGTGCCAGTAGTATGGACACCTTAGGACCTTATGGCTACACCTTC. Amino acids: CASSMDTLGPYGYTF. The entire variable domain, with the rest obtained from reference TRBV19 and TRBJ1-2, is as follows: DGGITQSPKYLFRKEGQNVTLSCEQNLNHDAMYWYRQDPGQGLRLIYYSQIVNDFQKGDIAEGYSVSREKKESFPLTVTSAQKNPTAFYLCASSMDTLGPYGYTFGSGTRLTVV.

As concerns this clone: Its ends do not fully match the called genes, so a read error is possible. This chain's CDR3 is CSSSLATTYEQYF. CDR3 bases: TGTTCCAGCAGCTTGGCCACTACCTACGAGCAGTACTTC. V gene TRBV7-9 combines with J gene TRBJ2-7; D is ambiguous. CDR1 and CDR2 from the germline V gene are SEHNR and FQNEAQ (reference sequence). CDR3 length equals 13 residues.

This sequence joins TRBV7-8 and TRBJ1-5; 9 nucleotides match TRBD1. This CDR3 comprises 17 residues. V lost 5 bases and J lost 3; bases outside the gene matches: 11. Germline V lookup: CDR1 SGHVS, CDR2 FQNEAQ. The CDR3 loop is CASSVLTGGTYNQPQHF. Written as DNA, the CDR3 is TGTGCCAGCAGCGTACTGACAGGGGGGACATACAATCAGCCCCAGCATTTT.

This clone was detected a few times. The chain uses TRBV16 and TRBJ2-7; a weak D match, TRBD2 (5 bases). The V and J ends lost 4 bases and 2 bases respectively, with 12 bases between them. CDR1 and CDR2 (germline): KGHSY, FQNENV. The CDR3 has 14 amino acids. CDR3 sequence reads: CASSPRGETYEQYF. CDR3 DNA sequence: TGTGCCAGCAGCCCCCGGGGTGAAACCTACGAGCAGTACTTC.

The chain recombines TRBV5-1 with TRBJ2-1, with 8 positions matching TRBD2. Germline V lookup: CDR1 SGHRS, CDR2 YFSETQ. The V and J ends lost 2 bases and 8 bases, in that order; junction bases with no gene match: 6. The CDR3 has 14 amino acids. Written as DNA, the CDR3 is TGCGCCAGCAGCTTAGAACGGGAGGGCGATGAGCAGTTCTTC. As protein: CASSLEREGDEQFF.

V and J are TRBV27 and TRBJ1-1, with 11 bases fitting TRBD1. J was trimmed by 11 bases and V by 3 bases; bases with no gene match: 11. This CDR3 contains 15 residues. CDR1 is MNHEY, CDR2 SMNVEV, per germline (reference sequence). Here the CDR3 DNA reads TGTGCCAGCAGTTTCGCAGGACAGGGGGCTTTAAAGGCTTTCTTT. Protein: CASSFAGQGALKAFF.